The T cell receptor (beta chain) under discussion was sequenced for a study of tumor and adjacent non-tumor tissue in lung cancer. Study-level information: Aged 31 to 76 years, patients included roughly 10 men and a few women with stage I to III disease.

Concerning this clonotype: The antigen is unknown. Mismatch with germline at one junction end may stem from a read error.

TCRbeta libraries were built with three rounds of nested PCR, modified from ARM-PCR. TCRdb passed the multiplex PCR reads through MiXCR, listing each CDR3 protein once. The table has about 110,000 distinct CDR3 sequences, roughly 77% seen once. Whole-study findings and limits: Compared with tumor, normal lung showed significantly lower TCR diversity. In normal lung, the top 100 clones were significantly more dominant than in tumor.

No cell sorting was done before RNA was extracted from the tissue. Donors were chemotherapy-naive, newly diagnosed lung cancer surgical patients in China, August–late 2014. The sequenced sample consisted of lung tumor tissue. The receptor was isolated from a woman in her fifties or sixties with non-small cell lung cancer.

CDR3 protein: CASSLETGNGNTIYF. The CDR3 DNA follows: TGTGCCAGCAGTTTGGAAACAGGGAATGGAAACACCATATATTTT. The J gene is TRBJ1-3, the V gene TRBV5-6; perhaps TRBD1 as D (6 bases). From germline, CDR1 is SGHDT and CDR2 YYEEEE. CDR3 length equals 15 residues.